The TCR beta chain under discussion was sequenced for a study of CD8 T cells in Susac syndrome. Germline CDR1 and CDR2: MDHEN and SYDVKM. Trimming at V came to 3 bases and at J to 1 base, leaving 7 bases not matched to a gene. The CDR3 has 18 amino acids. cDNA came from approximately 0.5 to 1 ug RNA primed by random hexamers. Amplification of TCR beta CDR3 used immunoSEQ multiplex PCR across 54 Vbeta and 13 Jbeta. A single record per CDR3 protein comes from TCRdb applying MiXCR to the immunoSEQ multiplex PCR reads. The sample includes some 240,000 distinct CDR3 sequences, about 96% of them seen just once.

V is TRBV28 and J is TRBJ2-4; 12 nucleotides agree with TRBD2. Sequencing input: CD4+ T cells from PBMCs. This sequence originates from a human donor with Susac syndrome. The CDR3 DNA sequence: TGTGCCAGCAGTTTTGGCCTAGCGGGAGGGCTGGCCAAAAACATTCAGTACTTC. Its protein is CASSFGLAGGLAKNIQYF.